Following are 8 T cell receptor beta chains from one sample sequenced in a study of T cell responses to AZD1222 COVID-19 vaccine. Some clones are missing from TCRdb's copy, which holds only in-frame ones; the method was immunoSEQ multiplex PCR. Among more than 80,000 clones, approximately 90% were seen once, and the ten largest hold 25% to 30%. This specimen was peripheral blood, taken 28 days after the second AZD1222 dose. These receptors originate from an adult who received the AZD1222 COVID-19 vaccine.

The V gene is TRBV19, the J gene TRBJ2-7; D may be TRBD1 or TRBD2 (7 bases each). CDR1 is LNHDA and CDR2 is SQIVND in the germline V gene (reference sequence). Trimming removed 3 bases at V and 5 bases at J, with 17 bases between. The CDR3 contains 15 residues. CDR3 nucleotide sequence: TGTGCCAGTAGTATTAGGGCAGGGGGGGTCGACGAGCAGTACTTC. Translated: CASSIRAGGVDEQYF.

This chain uses TRBV12-3 or TRBV12-4 with TRBJ1-4; D gene ambiguous. The CDR3 spans 13 residues. The ends were cut back, 7 bases at V and 5 bases at J, with 11 bases in the middle. CDR3 nucleotides: TGTGCCAGCAACGTCTACCAGAATGAAAAACTGTTTTTT. Translating gives CASNVYQNEKLFF.

This chain joins TRBV28 and TRBJ1-6; TRBD1 agrees at 7 bases. In germline, CDR1 is MDHEN, CDR2 SYDVKM. The CDR3 consists of 14 residues. J gave up 9 bases and V 3 bases, and 5 bases lay outside the gene matches. CDR3 in amino acids: CASSFEAGGSPLHF. Here the CDR3 DNA reads TGTGCCAGCAGTTTCGAGGCAGGGGGTTCACCCCTCCACTTT.

This clone was observed a handful of times. This chain links TRBV15 with TRBJ1-1; 9 bases are a match to TRBD1. With V trimmed by 7 bases and J by 5 bases, 8 bases remained unmatched. The CDR3 loop spans 14 amino acids. Germline V CDR1 and CDR2: LNHNV, YYDKDF (reference sequence). The CDR3 nucleotides are TGTGCCACCACCTCGGACAGGGGTGGGACTGAAGCTTTCTTT. Its translation is CATTSDRGGTEAFF.

This clone was detected a few times. The CDR3, as DNA: TGTGCCAGCAGCTTAAGGACCTATGGCTACACCTTC. Protein product: CASSLRTYGYTF. The chain links TRBV7-2 to TRBJ1-2; D uncertain. Germline V CDR1 and CDR2: SGHTA, FQGNSA. The CDR3 is made up of 12 amino acids. The V gene lost 2 bases and the J gene lost 4 bases, with 5 bases spanning the gap.

The rearrangement joins TRBV5-6 to TRBJ2-1; D unresolved. The CDR3 covers 12 residues. The ends were cut back, 5 bases at V and 1 base at J, with 4 bases in the middle. CDR1 and CDR2 (germline): SGHDT, YYEEEE. This CDR3 is CASRGSYNEQFF. CDR3 bases: TGTGCCAGCAGGGGGTCCTACAATGAGCAGTTCTTC. The full variable domain, rest sourced from reference TRBV5-6 and TRBJ2-1, is DAGVTQSPTHLIKTRGQQVTLRCSPKSGHDTVSWYQQALGQGPQFIFQYYEEEERQRGNFPDRFSGHQFPNYSSELNVNALLLGDSALYLCASRGSYNEQFFGPGTRLTVL.

The chain links TRBV11-1 to TRBJ2-5; TRBD2 agrees at 8 bases. The germline CDR1 and CDR2 sequences are SGHAT and FQDESV (reference sequence). Losses at the gene ends were 3 bases for V and 4 bases for J; bases not matched to a gene: 4. CDR3 length: 14 residues. CDR3 sequence reads: CASSLSGSRETQYF. In DNA, the CDR3 is TGTGCCAGCAGCTTGAGCGGGAGCAGAGAGACCCAGTACTTC.

The chain links TRBV7-3 to TRBJ2-3; 13 bases map to TRBD2. The CDR3 is 15 residues long. From germline, CDR1 is SGHTA and CDR2 FQGTGA. With V trimmed by 4 bases and J by 4 bases, 2 bases remained unmatched. The CDR3 is CASSWGLAGSDTQYF. DNA for the CDR3: TGTGCCAGCAGCTGGGGACTAGCGGGATCAGATACGCAGTATTTT.